One T cell receptor (beta chain) is described in this entry. Random-hexamer reverse transcription was applied to about 0.45 to 1 ug RNA. A single record per CDR3 protein comes from TCRdb applying MiXCR to the immunoSEQ multiplex PCR reads. The sample contains about 170,000 distinct CDR3 sequences, 93% of which appear only once. Trimming removed 5 bases from V and 0 bases from J; junction bases left unmatched: 4. CDR3 size: 14 residues. Germline assignment: CDR1 SGHNT and CDR2 YYREEE (reference sequence). This specimen belongs to a study of CD8 T cells in Susac syndrome. The rearrangement links TRBV5-4 to TRBJ2-7, with 8 bases matching TRBD2. The source material was CD4+ T cells from PBMCs. The clonotype comes from a human donor with multiple sclerosis. The CDR3 bases are TGTGCCAGCAGTTTCGCGGGAGGCTCCTACGAGCAGTACTTC. Amino acid sequence: CASSFAGGSYEQYF.